The sequence of this T cell receptor (beta chain) was determined in a study of blood T cell repertoires in COVID-19. Study-level information: Spain, Italy and the United States supplied samples that represented acute and convalescent COVID-19. In each case, the material was cDNA or gDNA derived from T cells, B-cell-depleted T cells, or PBMCs.

Seattle patients were enrolled during active infection and followed longitudinally. CDR3 size: 15 residues. The junction had 5 bases not matched to a gene; V was cut back by 2 bases and J by 4 bases. The germline V gene encodes CDR1 SGHDT and CDR2 YYEEEE. How the authors handled the data: Estimation of nucleated cell counts was performed using reference gene primer amplification. Some clones are missing from TCRdb's copy, which holds only in-frame ones; the method was immunoSEQ multiplex PCR. For V, J and clone size, that table is used; D and trimming come from the DNA. The data contain about 270,000 clones, around 88% of them seen just once; the ten biggest clones take up around 13%.

This chain uses TRBV5-6 with TRBJ2-7; 11 bases are a match to TRBD2. The clonotype comes from a woman between 70 and 85 years old with COVID-19, enrolled during active disease. Sequencing was done on a sample of peripheral blood. The chain's CDR3 is CASSFLAGGTYEQYF. The CDR3 DNA reads TGTGCCAGCAGCTTCTTAGCGGGGGGGACTTACGAGCAGTACTTC.